A selection of T cell receptor beta chains follows, all from one sample in a study of blood T cell repertoires in COVID-19. Profiling relied on immunoSEQ multiplex PCR, and the TCRdb table lists in-frame clones only, not all of them. The table lists fewer than 200,000 clones, over 80% of them singletons. Sequences were obtained from peripheral blood. The receptors originated from a woman aged 55-75 years who had recovered from COVID-19. Each CDR3 is given with its conserved first and last residue. D genes are given only for firm matches. Size tells how often a clone was seen (once, few, many) or the class of an expanded clone, and some rows leave it out.

CDR3aa: CASSSGTGGYYGYTF
CDR3nt: TGTGCCAGCAGCTCCGGCACAGGGGGGTATTATGGCTACACCTTC
d_gene: TRBD1
v_gene: TRBV5-4
j_gene: TRBJ1-2
abundance: .

CDR3aa: CASSVDRPGGGVTDTQYF
CDR3nt: TGTGCCAGCAGCGTAGACCGGCCCGGCGGGGGAGTCACAGATACGCAGTATTTT
d_gene: TRBD2
v_gene: TRBV9
j_gene: TRBJ2-3
abundance: few

CDR3aa: CASSERTGGNTEAFF
CDR3nt: TGTGCCAGCAGCGAAAGGACAGGGGGCAACACTGAAGCTTTCTTT
d_gene: TRBD1
v_gene: TRBV7-6
j_gene: TRBJ1-1
abundance: .

CDR3aa: CASSQRGGDEQFF
CDR3nt: TGTGCCAGCAGCCAGAGGGGGGGAGATGAGCAGTTCTTC
d_gene: .
v_gene: TRBV3-1/TRBV3-2
j_gene: TRBJ2-1
abundance: .

CDR3aa: CASSPRGRGSYEQYF
CDR3nt: TGTGCCAGCAGTCCCAGAGGACGGGGATCCTACGAGCAGTACTTC
d_gene: .
v_gene: TRBV6-2/TRBV6-3
j_gene: TRBJ2-7
abundance: .

CDR3aa: CASSKGAGPFRGLETQYF
CDR3nt: TGTGCCAGCAGCAAAGGGGCAGGGCCCTTCCGCGGCTTAGAGACCCAGTACTTC
d_gene: .
v_gene: TRBV21-1
j_gene: TRBJ2-5
abundance: .

CDR3aa: CASSDQASTDTQYF
CDR3nt: TGTGCCAGCAGCGACCAAGCTAGCACAGATACGCAGTATTTT
d_gene: .
v_gene: TRBV9
j_gene: TRBJ2-3
abundance: .

CDR3aa: CASTLPGGNSPLHF
CDR3nt: TGTGCCAGCACTCTTCCGGGGGGGAATTCACCCCTCCACTTT
d_gene: .
v_gene: TRBV28
j_gene: TRBJ1-6
abundance: .

CDR3aa: CAISPDRVGNTIYF
CDR3nt: TGTGCCATCAGCCCCGACAGGGTCGGAAACACCATATATTTT
d_gene: TRBD1
v_gene: TRBV10-3
j_gene: TRBJ1-3
abundance: .

CDR3aa: CASSYTTGGDQETQYF
CDR3nt: TGTGCCAGCAGTTACACGACAGGGGGCGACCAAGAGACCCAGTACTTC
d_gene: TRBD1
v_gene: TRBV6-5
j_gene: TRBJ2-5
abundance: .

CDR3aa: CASSPRNPGQGATGELFF
CDR3nt: TGCGCCAGCAGCCCCCGAAACCCCGGACAGGGGGCAACCGGGGAGCTGTTTTTT
d_gene: TRBD1
v_gene: TRBV5-1
j_gene: TRBJ2-2
abundance: .

CDR3aa: CASRSSGSFYTQYF
CDR3nt: TGTGCCAGTAGGTCCAGCGGCTCTTTTTATACGCAGTATTTT
d_gene: .
v_gene: TRBV19
j_gene: TRBJ2-3
abundance: .

CDR3aa: CASSETGGTQPQHF
CDR3nt: TGTGCCAGCAGTGAAACAGGGGGAACCCAGCCCCAGCATTTT
d_gene: TRBD1
v_gene: TRBV6-1
j_gene: TRBJ1-5
abundance: few

CDR3aa: CASSPWGSGDYNEQFF
CDR3nt: TGTGCCAGCAGCCCCTGGGGCAGCGGGGACTACAATGAGCAGTTCTTC
d_gene: TRBD2
v_gene: TRBV3-1/TRBV3-2
j_gene: TRBJ2-1
abundance: .

CDR3aa: CASSLQDRETQYF
CDR3nt: TGTGCCAGCAGCTTGCAGGACAGGGAGACCCAGTACTTC
d_gene: TRBD1
v_gene: TRBV11-1
j_gene: TRBJ2-5
abundance: .

CDR3aa: CASSLQGAPYNEQFF
CDR3nt: TGTGCCAGCAGTTTACAGGGGGCCCCTTACAATGAGCAGTTCTTC
d_gene: TRBD1
v_gene: TRBV28
j_gene: TRBJ2-1
abundance: .

CDR3aa: CSVEDRDGYTF
CDR3nt: TGCAGCGTCGAGGACAGGGATGGCTACACCTTC
d_gene: TRBD1
v_gene: TRBV29-1
j_gene: TRBJ1-2
abundance: .

CDR3aa: CASSQAFQGTNEKLFF
CDR3nt: TGCGCCAGCAGCCAAGCCTTTCAGGGGACTAATGAAAAACTGTTTTTT
d_gene: .
v_gene: TRBV4-3
j_gene: TRBJ1-4
abundance: .